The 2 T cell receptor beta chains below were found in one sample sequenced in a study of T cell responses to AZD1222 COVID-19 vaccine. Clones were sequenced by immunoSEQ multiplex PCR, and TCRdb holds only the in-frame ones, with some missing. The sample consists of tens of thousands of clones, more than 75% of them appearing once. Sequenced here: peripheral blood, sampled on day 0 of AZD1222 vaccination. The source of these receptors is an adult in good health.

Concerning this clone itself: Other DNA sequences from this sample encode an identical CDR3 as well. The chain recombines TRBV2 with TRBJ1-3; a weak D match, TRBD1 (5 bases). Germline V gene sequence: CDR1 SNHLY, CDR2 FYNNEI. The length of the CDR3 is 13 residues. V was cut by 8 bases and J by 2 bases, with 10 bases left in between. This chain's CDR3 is CASPDRAGNTIYF. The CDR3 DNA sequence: TGTGCCAGCCCTGACAGAGCTGGAAACACCATATATTTT.

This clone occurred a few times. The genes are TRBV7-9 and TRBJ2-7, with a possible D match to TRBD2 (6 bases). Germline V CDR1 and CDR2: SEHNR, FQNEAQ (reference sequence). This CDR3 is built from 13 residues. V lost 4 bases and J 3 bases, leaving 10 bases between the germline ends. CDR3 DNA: TGTGCCAGCAGCTCCCCCGGGAGCTACGAGCAGTACTTC. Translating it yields CASSSPGSYEQYF.